Presented here are 14 T cell receptor beta chains from one specimen sequenced in a study of T cells in Graves' hyperthyroidism and ophthalmopathy. What was amplified from RNA transcripts were TCR beta CDR3 regions. With the HTBI primer set, the TCR CDR3 went through a first round of RT-PCR. TCRdb fed the multiplex PCR reads into MiXCR, producing one record per CDR3 protein. The sample lists about 400,000 distinct CDR3 sequences, under 15% occurring once. The sample comprised blood. The receptor source for this set is a woman in her 30s with Graves' hyperthyroidism.

The sample holds a few counts of this clonotype. The chain employs TRBV24-1 and TRBJ1-5; TRBD1 aligns across 8 bases. This CDR3 has 13 amino acids. With V trimmed by 7 bases and J by 6 bases, 4 bases remained unmatched. From germline, CDR1 is KGHDR and CDR2 SFDVKD. The CDR3 loop reads CATSAGGRQPQHF. In nucleotides, the CDR3 is TGTGCCACCAGCGCAGGGGGCCGTCAGCCCCAGCATTTT.

At least ten counts were recorded for this clonotype. This rearrangement joins TRBV20-1 to TRBJ2-7, with a possible D match to TRBD2 (7 bases). This CDR3 is 11 amino acids long. V was shortened by 7 bases and J by 5 bases, with 12 bases between the two germline ends. Germline-derived CDR1 and CDR2 are DFQATT and SNEGSKA (reference sequence). The CDR3 bases are TGCAGTGTGAGGGGGGGGGACGAGCAGTACTTC. Translating gives CSVRGGDEQYF.

This clonotype was detected many times. The J gene is TRBJ2-5, the V gene TRBV5-6; 9 bases match TRBD2. The CDR3 has 16 amino acids. V shed 0 bases, J shed 5 bases, and the junction held 8 bases outside the gene matches. Germline CDR1 SGHDT, CDR2 YYEEEE. The chain's CDR3 is CASSLDGGRAGETQYF. The CDR3 nucleotides read TGTGCCAGCAGCTTGGATGGCGGGAGGGCTGGGGAGACCCAGTACTTC.

This clonotype came up a few times. The chain recombines TRBV9 with TRBJ2-1; D is undetermined. Trimming cost V 0 bases and J 9 bases, with 7 bases left between them. The CDR3 contains 12 residues. CDR1 and CDR2 from the germline V gene are SGDLS and YYNGEE. The CDR3, as DNA: TGTGCCAGCAGCGTAGACGAGAGTGAGCAGTTCTTC. Amino acids: CASSVDESEQFF.

This rearrangement joins TRBV29-1 to TRBJ2-3; 8 bases align to TRBD2. The CDR3 is made up of 15 amino acids. The trim removed 1 base at V and 4 bases at J, leaving 7 bases unmatched. Germline assignment: CDR1 SQVTM and CDR2 ANQGSEA. CDR3 DNA: TGCAGCGTTGAAGGACTAGCGAAGGGGGCAGATACGCAGTATTTT. This codes for CSVEGLAKGADTQYF.

The CDR3 DNA reads TGCAGTGCTAACCGGGACAGGGGCTACGAGCAGTACTTC. This gives the protein CSANRDRGYEQYF. V and J are TRBV20-1 and TRBJ2-7; 10 positions agree with TRBD1. Per germline, CDR1 DFQATT and CDR2 SNEGSKA (reference sequence). The CDR3 contains 13 residues. V was pared by 4 bases and J by 3 bases, with 3 bases of the junction left unmatched.

This clonotype was recorded many times. This CDR3 is CASSQGTVKGTEAFF. For the CDR3, the DNA is TGTGCCAGCAGCCAAGGGACAGTCAAAGGCACTGAAGCTTTCTTT. The J gene is TRBJ1-1, the V gene TRBV3-1, with D perhaps matching TRBD1 (6 bases). Germline V gives CDR1 LGHDT, CDR2 YNNKEL (reference sequence). The CDR3 is made up of 15 amino acids. The ends were cut back, 1 base at V and 4 bases at J, with 13 bases in the middle.

This clonotype has only a few counts. This may be a read error: a much more frequent sequence differs by one nucleotide. The chain links TRBV12-3 or TRBV12-4 to TRBJ1-5; a weak D match, TRBD1 (6 bases). The CDR3 length is 16 residues. The CDR3 loop is CAGSLAGHLSNQPQHF. The CDR3, as DNA: TGTGCCGGCAGTTTAGCGGGACACCTCAGCAATCAGCCCCAGCATTTT.

The chain is built from TRBV5-1 and TRBJ2-1; D might be TRBD1 (5 bases). In germline, CDR1 is SGHRS, CDR2 YFSETQ. This CDR3 has 14 residues. Trimming took 2 bases from V and 6 from J, leaving 12 bases between them. Here the CDR3 DNA reads TGCGCCAGCAGCTTCTCAGGGTTGGGCAATGAGCAGTTCTTC. This encodes CASSFSGLGNEQFF.

This clonotype was observed at least ten times. This rearrangement joins TRBV12-3 or TRBV12-4 to TRBJ2-1, with TRBD2 matching 9 bases. This CDR3 is built from 15 residues. The J segment lost 5 bases and the V segment lost 6 bases, leaving 8 bases of the junction unmatched. The CDR3, as DNA: TGTGCCAGCAGCTCCCGGACTAGCGCCGACAATGAGCAGTTCTTC. It translates to CASSSRTSADNEQFF.

The genes are TRBV5-6 and TRBJ2-7; weak D call: TRBD2 (5 bases). Germline-derived CDR1 and CDR2 are SGHDT and YYEEEE. V dropped 3 bases and J dropped 2 bases, with 12 bases sitting between them. This CDR3 spans 14 amino acids. CDR3 protein: CASSSAEAPYEQYF. The CDR3 DNA follows: TGTGCCAGCAGCTCTGCGGAGGCCCCCTACGAGCAGTACTTC.

This clonotype has at least ten counts. J is TRBJ2-3 and V is TRBV7-2, with D possibly matching TRBD2 (6 bases). CDR3 length: 16 residues. Germline V gives CDR1 SGHTA, CDR2 FQGNSA. With 0 bases removed from V and 6 bases from J, the gap between germline ends came to 16 bases. The DNA for the CDR3 is TGTGCCAGCAGCTTAGCGGCGGGAAGTGACCCTGATACGCAGTATTTT. Its protein is CASSLAAGSDPDTQYF.

This clonotype was picked up many times. The chain recombines TRBV12-3 or TRBV12-4 with TRBJ1-4, with D perhaps TRBD1 (5 bases). V was shortened by 3 bases and J by 1 base, with 15 bases between the two germline ends. The CDR3 extends over 17 amino acids. The CDR3, as DNA: TGTGCCAGCAGTTTTCGGGGGACGTCCGGAACTAATGAAAAACTGTTTTTT. It specifies CASSFRGTSGTNEKLFF.

This clonotype was seen more than once but under ten times. The gene calls are TRBV9 and TRBJ2-2; 8 nucleotides agree with TRBD1. CDR3 size: 15 residues. CDR1 and CDR2 (germline): SGDLS, YYNGEE. J gave up 3 bases and V 2 bases, and 3 bases lay outside the gene matches. The CDR3 protein is CASSVTGVDTGELFF. The DNA for the CDR3 is TGTGCCAGCAGCGTGACAGGGGTAGACACCGGGGAGCTGTTTTTT.